This passage covers 6 T cell receptor beta chains from one sample sequenced in a study of T cell repertoires in aging, cancer and after chemotherapy. Amplification of TCR beta used genomic DNA extracted from peripheral blood. Rearranged V-D-J TRB sequences were amplified with a mixed TRB-A/B primer pool. TCRdb analysed the multiplex PCR reads with MiXCR anew, one entry per CDR3 protein. The sample includes 3,000 to 4,000 distinct CDR3 sequences, about 29% of them seen just once. Sequencing used blood. All receptors come from a human donor with a solid tumor.

The CDR3 nucleotides read TGTGCCAGCAGCGAGGCCGGGACAGGGGTTAAGACCCAGTACTTC. Translating it yields CASSEAGTGVKTQYF. This chain joins TRBV7-6 and TRBJ2-5, with TRBD1 identical over 10 bases. This CDR3 has 15 residues. The junction had 9 bases not matched to a gene; V was cut back by 5 bases and J by 6 bases. The germline V gene encodes CDR1 SGHVS and CDR2 FNYEAQ.

The chain has TRBV6-5 and TRBJ1-1; the D is unclear. CDR3 length equals 14 residues. The V end was cut by 2 bases, the J end by 0 bases, with 7 bases between. Germline-derived CDR1 and CDR2 are MNHEY and SVGAGI. The CDR3 DNA reads TGTGCCAGCAGTTACGGCGTGATGAACACTGAAGCTTTCTTT. Translating gives CASSYGVMNTEAFF.

A few counts support this clonotype. The chain links TRBV5-1 to TRBJ1-2; D is perhaps TRBD1 (5 bases). Trimming removed 3 bases at V and 4 bases at J, with 13 bases between. This CDR3 has 14 residues. CDR1 is SGHRS, CDR2 YFSETQ, per germline. The chain's CDR3 is CASSSGSGAYGYTF. The CDR3 DNA reads TGCGCCAGCAGCTCCGGGAGTGGGGCCTATGGCTACACCTTC.

By share of the sample, this clonotype is medium-sized (0.01 to 0.1%). The chain is built from TRBV6-5 and TRBJ1-2; perhaps TRBD1 as D (5 bases). Germline V gene data show CDR1 as MNHEY and CDR2 as SVGAGI. This CDR3 has 14 residues. V lost 3 bases and J lost 4, with 12 bases in between. In DNA form, the CDR3 reads TGTGCCAGCAGTTATGGGGGTGCCGGCTATGGCTACACCTTC. As protein: CASSYGGAGYGYTF.

The rearrangement links TRBV6-5 to TRBJ2-5; D may be TRBD1 or TRBD2 (5 bases each). V dropped 0 bases and J dropped 6 bases, with 5 bases sitting between them. Germline values: CDR1 MNHEY, CDR2 SVGAGI. This CDR3 comprises 12 residues. The CDR3 protein is CASSYSGQTQYF. CDR3 DNA: TGTGCCAGCAGTTACTCGGGACAGACCCAGTACTTC.

V gene TRBV5-1 combines with J gene TRBJ2-1, with TRBD2 as a possible D gene (6 bases). The CDR3 is 14 amino acids. Germline CDR1 and CDR2: SGHRS and YFSETQ. Trimming took off 5 bases at V and 2 bases at J, with 11 bases between the two ends. The chain's CDR3 is CASSGGVTYNEQFF. The CDR3 DNA is TGCGCCAGCAGTGGCGGGGTAACCTACAATGAGCAGTTCTTC.